The present T cell receptor beta chain was sequenced within a study of blood T cell repertoires in COVID-19. Original processing methods: Reference gene primer amplification gave nucleated cell count estimates. The data were produced by immunoSEQ multiplex PCR, yet TCRdb's version contains in-frame clones alone and is incomplete. V and J calls and clone size are those listed in that table; D and trimming were worked out from the DNA. The table lists some 38,000 clones, under 90% of them singletons, with under 2% in the top ten. In germline, CDR1 is MNHEY, CDR2 SVGAGI. This CDR3 is 14 amino acids long. V dropped 6 bases and J dropped 4; count of bases not matched to a gene: 4.

This sequence joins TRBV6-5 and TRBJ1-4; 8 bases are a match to TRBD1. Material for sequencing was peripheral blood. The sequence derives from a man aged 55 to 70 with COVID-19, enrolled during active disease. CDR3 sequence: CASRQGDFNEKLFF. In DNA, the CDR3 is TGTGCCAGCAGACAGGGGGACTTTAATGAAAAACTGTTTTTT.